Each of the 30 T cell receptor beta chains below was sequenced from the same sample in a study of T cell repertoires in cytomegalovirus infection. Their specific antigens are unknown. Each CDR3 protein is one row after TCRdb ran MiXCR on the reads. The table includes under 500,000 distinct CDR3 sequences, 40% to 50% detected once. This sample comprised cultured PBMCs, obtained from culture after CMV antigen stimulation. The receptors were sampled from a human donor in good health (CMV status not recorded). Some clones in this sample may be carry-over from other donors' samples.

The chain recombines TRBV4-1 with TRBJ2-1, with 13 bases lining up with TRBD2. The CDR3 runs to 15 residues. CDR1 is MGHRA and CDR2 is YSYEKL in the germline V gene. The V and J ends lost 1 base and 8 bases, in that order; junction bases with no gene match: 2. In DNA, the CDR3 is TGCGCCAGCAGCCAAGTGACTAGCGGGGGGCATGAGCAGTTCTTC. This encodes CASSQVTSGGHEQFF.

The genes are TRBV7-2 and TRBJ2-1; no reliable D call. The V end was cut by 5 bases, the J end by 8 bases, with 19 bases between. Per the germline V gene, CDR1 is SGHTA and CDR2 is FQGNSA. There are 15 residues in the CDR3. The CDR3 coding sequence is TGTGCCAGCAGCCAAACCGTCTCGGCCCCTCATGAGCAGTTCTTC. It codes for CASSQTVSAPHEQFF.

The chain couples TRBV11-1 to TRBJ2-7; 8 bases are a match to TRBD1. The CDR3 is 14 residues long. V was clipped by 5 bases and J by 5 bases; unmatched bases: 8. Germline CDR1 and CDR2: SGHAT and FQDESV (reference sequence). This chain's CDR3 is CASSVWTGTNEQYF. The CDR3 DNA follows: TGTGCCAGCAGCGTGTGGACAGGGACCAACGAGCAGTACTTC.

This clonotype was seen a few times. The V and J genes are TRBV12-3 or TRBV12-4 and TRBJ1-5, with D unclear. V was cut by 2 bases and J by 4 bases, with 9 bases left in between. The CDR3 loop spans 14 amino acids. CDR3 bases: TGTGCCAGCAGTTTATTATTCGGGAATCAGCCCCAGCATTTT. Translated: CASSLLFGNQPQHF.

This chain joins TRBV19 and TRBJ1-5; 7 bases are shared with TRBD1. CDR1 and CDR2 (germline): LNHDA, SQIVND (reference sequence). Trimming took 3 bases from V and 9 from J; bases not matched to a gene: 2. The CDR3 is 12 amino acids. The CDR3 coding sequence is TGTGCCAGTAGTATTAGGGGGCCGCCCCAGCATTTT. Protein product: CASSIRGPPQHF.

The table lists this clonotype with many counts. This chain links TRBV6-1 with TRBJ2-3; possible D gene TRBD2, 5 bases. The CDR3 is 14 amino acids. V was pared by 3 bases and J by 1 base, with 8 bases between. Germline lookup yields CDR1 MNHNS and CDR2 SASEGT. CDR3: CASSEVRGTDTQYF. In DNA form, the CDR3 reads TGTGCCAGCAGTGAGGTGAGGGGCACAGATACGCAGTATTTT.

V gene TRBV7-9 combines with J gene TRBJ2-6; D is uncertain. The ends were cut back, 5 bases at V and 2 bases at J, with 16 bases in the middle. This CDR3 has 17 amino acids. The germline V gene has CDR1 SEHNR and CDR2 FQNEAQ (reference sequence). Here the CDR3 reads CASSVQLGRAGANVLTF. The CDR3, as DNA: TGTGCCAGCAGCGTTCAACTCGGACGGGCTGGGGCCAACGTCCTGACTTTC.

The chain combines TRBV12-3 or TRBV12-4 with TRBJ2-1, with D unclear. Between the trimmed V and J ends, which lost 3 bases and 6 bases, there was a span of 18 bases. CDR3 size: 16 residues. The DNA of the CDR3 is TGTGCCAGCAGTTTTTCTGACTCCACACGTCTCAATGAGCAGTTCTTC. Its translation: CASSFSDSTRLNEQFF.

The J gene is TRBJ2-3, the V gene TRBV7-2; TRBD2 agrees at 12 bases. CDR1 SGHTA and CDR2 FQGNSA come from the germline V gene. Trimming took 5 bases from V and 4 from J; bases not matched to a gene: 7. The CDR3 is 16 amino acids. The CDR3 DNA reads as TGTGCCAGCAGCGCCCGGACTAGCGGGGCGGCAGATACGCAGTATTTT. It codes for CASSARTSGAADTQYF.

The rearrangement links TRBV6-6 to TRBJ2-5; no clear D gene. Germline V CDR1 and CDR2: MNHNY, SVGAGI (reference sequence). CDR3 length: 14 amino acids. Trimming took off 6 bases at V and 0 bases at J, with 11 bases between the two ends. Here the CDR3 DNA reads TGTGCCAGCAGGGGCCGACTCTACCAAGAGACCCAGTACTTC. This gives the protein CASRGRLYQETQYF.

The chain employs TRBV11-2 and TRBJ2-3, with 7 bases identical to TRBD2. Germline loops: CDR1 SGHAT, CDR2 FQNNGV. The CDR3 is 18 residues long. V was clipped by 3 bases and J by 4 bases; unmatched bases: 16. The CDR3 coding sequence is TGTGCCAGCAGCTTTGGGGGGGTAGGAGCGTGGGGCGCAGATACGCAGTATTTT. Translation gives CASSFGGVGAWGADTQYF. Full variable domain (missing parts from reference TRBV11-2 and TRBJ2-3): EAGVAQSPRYKIIEKRQSVAFWCNPISGHATLYWYQQILGQGPKLLIQFQNNGVVDDSQLPKDRFSAERLKGVDSTLKIQPAKLEDSAVYLCASSFGGVGAWGADTQYFGPGTRLTVL.

This clonotype turned up a few times. The rearrangement joins TRBV7-6 to TRBJ2-6; a possible D gene is TRBD2 (5 bases). The V end lost 2 bases, the J end lost 1 base, and 15 bases lay between the germline ends. This CDR3 has 18 amino acids. The germline CDR1 and CDR2 sequences are SGHVS and FNYEAQ. The CDR3 coding sequence is TGTGCCAGCAGCTTAAGTCCGGGATTAGGGTCTGGGGCCAACGTCCTGACTTTC. This encodes CASSLSPGLGSGANVLTF.

The V call is TRBV6-6, the J call TRBJ1-2, with a possible D match to TRBD1 (6 bases). The CDR3 sequence is 16 residues long. Germline V gives CDR1 MNHNY, CDR2 SVGAGI (reference sequence). With 6 bases removed from V and 4 bases from J, the gap between germline ends came to 21 bases. The CDR3 protein is CASSEERQARIYGYTF. In DNA form, the CDR3 reads TGTGCCAGCAGCGAGGAACGACAGGCCCGGATCTATGGCTACACCTTC.

The genes are TRBV9 and TRBJ2-7, with a weak D call TRBD1 (6 bases). The V gene lost 0 bases and the J gene lost 6 bases, with 16 bases spanning the gap. Looked up from germline, CDR1 is SGDLS and CDR2 is YYNGEE. This CDR3 is 15 amino acids long. The CDR3 DNA is TGTGCCAGCAGCGTAGGTTCGGCAGGGGACGGCGAGCAGTACTTC. Encoded protein: CASSVGSAGDGEQYF.

This chain uses TRBV6-5 with TRBJ2-7, with D tentatively TRBD1 (6 bases). The CDR3 runs 15 residues. Trimming cost V 0 bases and J 3 bases, with 12 bases left between them. CDR1 MNHEY and CDR2 SVGAGI come from the germline V gene. CDR3 in DNA: TGTGCCAGCAGTTACTCAGAGGGGGAGTACTACGAGCAGTACTTC. Translating gives CASSYSEGEYYEQYF.

The V and J genes are TRBV7-2 and TRBJ2-7; D uncertain. In germline, CDR1 is SGHTA, CDR2 FQGNSA. V lost 5 bases and J lost 0, with 8 bases in between. The CDR3 is made up of 13 amino acids. The CDR3 DNA follows: TGTGCCAGCAGCGTGAGACCCTCCTACGAGCAGTACTTC. Residues: CASSVRPSYEQYF.

The genes are TRBV12-3 or TRBV12-4 and TRBJ2-7, with D maybe TRBD2 (5 bases). This CDR3 spans 14 amino acids. The V end lost 2 bases, the J end lost 4 bases, and 12 bases lay between the germline ends. CDR3 region: CASSLTGLKYEQYF. CDR3 bases: TGTGCCAGCAGTTTAACGGGGTTGAAATACGAGCAGTACTTC.

This clonotype was counted between two and nine times. J is TRBJ2-4 and V is TRBV5-4; 11 bases match TRBD1. CDR1 and CDR2 (germline): SGHNT, YYREEE (reference sequence). V shed 3 bases and J 7 bases; nucleotides not matched to a gene: 3. This CDR3 is built from 14 residues. In DNA, the CDR3 is TGTGCCAGCAGCTCGGGACAGGGGGGCAACATTCAGTACTTC. It yields the protein CASSSGQGGNIQYF.

The chain links TRBV29-1 to TRBJ2-3, with TRBD2 matching over 9 bases. This CDR3 spans 14 amino acids. The V segment lost 1 base and the J segment 6 bases; nucleotides outside the gene matches: 5. Germline V gives CDR1 SQVTM, CDR2 ANQGSEA. The DNA for the CDR3 is TGCAGCGTTGAAGGCGGGGGGGCAAGTGATACGCAGTATTTT. It yields the protein CSVEGGGASDTQYF.

This chain connects TRBV7-8 to TRBJ2-7; 11 nucleotides line up with TRBD2. Per germline, CDR1 SGHVS and CDR2 FQNEAQ. V dropped 5 bases and J dropped 6; count of bases not matched to a gene: 6. The CDR3 sequence is 14 residues long. CDR3 DNA sequence: TGTGCCAGCAGCCCTCTAGCGGGGGGAGGCGAGCAGTACTTC. Encoded protein: CASSPLAGGGEQYF.

J is TRBJ2-7 and V is TRBV27; D not resolved. Trimming pared 2 bases from V and 0 bases from J, leaving 8 bases between. This CDR3 has 14 residues. CDR1 and CDR2 from the germline V gene are MNHEY and SMNVEV (reference sequence). For the CDR3, the DNA is TGTGCCAGCAGTTTAGGAAAAAGCTCCTACGAGCAGTACTTC. Its translation is CASSLGKSSYEQYF.

This chain links TRBV6-1 with TRBJ2-7; D is unresolved. The length of the CDR3 is 12 residues. With 2 bases removed from V and 4 bases from J, the gap between germline ends came to 6 bases. Germline V CDR1 and CDR2: MNHNS, SASEGT. The DNA of the CDR3 is TGTGCCAGCAGTGAACCACAGTACGAGCAGTACTTC. It specifies CASSEPQYEQYF.

This clonotype occurred a few times. The chain has TRBV7-6 and TRBJ2-3; D possibly corresponds to TRBD2 (5 bases). This CDR3 is 15 amino acids long. Germline-derived CDR1 and CDR2 are SGHVS and FNYEAQ. Trimming pared 3 bases from V and 2 bases from J, leaving 12 bases between. The CDR3 sequence is CASSFGDGVTDTQYF. The DNA of the CDR3 is TGTGCCAGCAGCTTCGGCGACGGGGTCACAGATACGCAGTATTTT.

The chain is built from TRBV20-1 and TRBJ1-1; no definite D call. From germline, CDR1 is DFQATT and CDR2 SNEGSKA (reference sequence). CDR3 length equals 13 residues. This chain's CDR3 is CRDIFGRVTEAFF. DNA of the CDR3: TGCAGGGATATCTTCGGAAGGGTTACTGAAGCTTTCTTT.

The genes are TRBV19 and TRBJ2-3, with 8 bases aligning to TRBD2. V was clipped by 6 bases and J by 0 bases; unmatched bases: 5. The length of the CDR3 is 15 residues. The germline V gene encodes CDR1 LNHDA and CDR2 SQIVND (reference sequence). The CDR3 region is CASSTTSGSTDTQYF. The CDR3 nucleotides read TGTGCCAGTAGCACTACTAGCGGAAGCACAGATACGCAGTATTTT.

The chain recombines TRBV5-4 with TRBJ2-1, with 7 bases identical to TRBD2. V was pared by 5 bases and J by 9 bases, with 14 bases of the junction left unmatched. Germline CDR1 reads SGHNT; CDR2 reads YYREEE (reference sequence). The CDR3 totals 15 residues. CDR3 region: CASRISGSPRGEQFF. The CDR3 nucleotides are TGTGCCAGCAGGATTAGCGGGTCCCCACGGGGTGAGCAGTTCTTC.

This clonotype was detected only a few times. This chain uses TRBV12-3 or TRBV12-4 with TRBJ1-2; D uncertain. There are 14 residues in the CDR3. Trimming cost V 6 bases and J 4 bases, with 15 bases left between them. The CDR3 region is CASRPPWQFYGYTF. The CDR3 DNA reads TGTGCCAGCAGGCCACCGTGGCAGTTCTATGGCTACACCTTC.

V and J are TRBV12-3 or TRBV12-4 and TRBJ2-3, with TRBD1 as a possible D gene (6 bases). V lost 4 bases and J 7 bases, leaving 18 bases between the germline ends. The length of the CDR3 is 15 residues. The CDR3 bases are TGTGCCAGCAGTTCCCAACAGGGCCCCGGGAATACGCAGTATTTT. Translated, it gives CASSSQQGPGNTQYF.

This chain connects TRBV7-2 to TRBJ2-1, with 13 bases lining up with TRBD2. The germline V gene encodes CDR1 SGHTA and CDR2 FQGNSA. The J segment lost 5 bases and the V segment lost 2 bases, leaving 6 bases of the junction unmatched. The CDR3 has 17 residues. The CDR3 sequence: CASSLSRTSGGHNEQFF. CDR3 DNA sequence: TGTGCCAGCAGCTTATCCCGGACTAGCGGGGGCCACAATGAGCAGTTCTTC.

A few counts support this clonotype. V is TRBV7-9 and J is TRBJ2-5; D call uncertain. This CDR3 contains 14 residues. Germline V gene data show CDR1 as SEHNR and CDR2 as FQNEAQ (reference sequence). Trimming pared 3 bases from V and 3 bases from J, leaving 11 bases between. CDR3 in amino acids: CASSFLGPEETQYF. CDR3 sequence (DNA): TGTGCCAGCAGCTTCCTCGGCCCTGAAGAGACCCAGTACTTC.